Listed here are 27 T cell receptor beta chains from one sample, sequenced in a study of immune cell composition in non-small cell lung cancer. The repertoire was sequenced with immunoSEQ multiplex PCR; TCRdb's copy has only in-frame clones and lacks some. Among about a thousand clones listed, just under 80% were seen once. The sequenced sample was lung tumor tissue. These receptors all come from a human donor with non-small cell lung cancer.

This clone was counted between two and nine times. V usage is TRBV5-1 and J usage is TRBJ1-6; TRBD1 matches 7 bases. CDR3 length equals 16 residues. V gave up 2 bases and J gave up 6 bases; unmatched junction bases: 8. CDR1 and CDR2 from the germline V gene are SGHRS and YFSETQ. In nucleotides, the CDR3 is TGCGCCAGCAGCTTTAACCCAGGGGGTCTTAATTCACCCCTCCACTTT. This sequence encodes CASSFNPGGLNSPLHF. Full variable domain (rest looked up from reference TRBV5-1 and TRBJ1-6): KAGVTQTPRYLIKTRGQQVTLSCSPISGHRSVSWYQQTPGQGLQFLFEYFSETQRNKGNFPGRFSGRQFSNSRSEMNVSTLELGDSALYLCASSFNPGGLNSPLHFGNGTRLTVT.

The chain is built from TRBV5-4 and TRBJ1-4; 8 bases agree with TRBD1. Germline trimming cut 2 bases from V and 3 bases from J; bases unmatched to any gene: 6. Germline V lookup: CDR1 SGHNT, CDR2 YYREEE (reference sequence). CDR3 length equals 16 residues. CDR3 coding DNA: TGTGCCAGCAGCTTCGGACAGGGCTTGGCTAATGAAAAACTGTTTTTT. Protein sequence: CASSFGQGLANEKLFF.

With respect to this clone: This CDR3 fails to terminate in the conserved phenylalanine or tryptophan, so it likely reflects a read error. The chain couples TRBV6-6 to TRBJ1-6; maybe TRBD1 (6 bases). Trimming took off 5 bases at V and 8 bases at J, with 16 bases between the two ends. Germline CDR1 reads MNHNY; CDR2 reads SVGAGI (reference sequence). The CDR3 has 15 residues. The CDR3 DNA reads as TGTGCCAGCAGTGTCGAACAGGGAGAGGATTCACCCCTCCACCTT. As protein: CASSVEQGEDSPLHL.

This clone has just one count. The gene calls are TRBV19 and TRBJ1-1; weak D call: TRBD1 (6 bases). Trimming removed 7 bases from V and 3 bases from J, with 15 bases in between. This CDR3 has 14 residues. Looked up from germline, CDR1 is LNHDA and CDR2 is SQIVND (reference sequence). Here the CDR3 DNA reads TGTGCCAGTACCACCAGGGGTAGGGACACTGAAGCTTTCTTT. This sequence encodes CASTTRGRDTEAFF.

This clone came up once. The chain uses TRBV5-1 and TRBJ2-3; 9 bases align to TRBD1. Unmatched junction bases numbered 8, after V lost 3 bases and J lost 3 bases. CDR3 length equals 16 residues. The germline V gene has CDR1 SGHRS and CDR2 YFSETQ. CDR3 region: CASSSGQGGGTDTQYF. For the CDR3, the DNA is TGCGCCAGCAGCTCGGGACAGGGCGGGGGAACAGATACGCAGTATTTT.

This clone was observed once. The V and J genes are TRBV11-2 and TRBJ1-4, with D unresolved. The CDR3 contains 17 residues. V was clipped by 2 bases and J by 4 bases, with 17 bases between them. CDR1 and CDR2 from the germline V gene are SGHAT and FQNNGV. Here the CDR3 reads CASSLFLGTEDNEKLFF. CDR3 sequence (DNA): TGTGCCAGCAGCTTATTCCTTGGTACAGAGGATAATGAAAAACTGTTTTTT.

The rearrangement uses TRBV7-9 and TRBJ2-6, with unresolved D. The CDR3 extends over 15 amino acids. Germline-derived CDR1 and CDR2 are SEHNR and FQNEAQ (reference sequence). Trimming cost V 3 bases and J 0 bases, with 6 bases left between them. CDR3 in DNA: TGTGCCAGCAGCTTCTTTAGCTCTGGGGCCAACGTCCTGACTTTC. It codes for CASSFFSSGANVLTF.

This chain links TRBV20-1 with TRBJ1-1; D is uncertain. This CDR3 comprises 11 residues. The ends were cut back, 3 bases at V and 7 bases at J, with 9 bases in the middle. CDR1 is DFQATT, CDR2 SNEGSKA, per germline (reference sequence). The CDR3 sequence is CSASWQNEAFF. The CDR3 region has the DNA TGCAGTGCTAGTTGGCAGAATGAAGCTTTCTTT.

The CDR3 nucleotides read TGCGCCAGCAGCCAAGTTATGACCAGCTCTGGAAACACCATATATTTT. Amino acid sequence: CASSQVMTSSGNTIYF. V usage is TRBV4-1 and J usage is TRBJ1-3; D ambiguous. Per germline, CDR1 MGHRA and CDR2 YSYEKL. There are 16 residues in the CDR3. Deletions cut 1 base from V and 0 bases from J, with 10 bases between.

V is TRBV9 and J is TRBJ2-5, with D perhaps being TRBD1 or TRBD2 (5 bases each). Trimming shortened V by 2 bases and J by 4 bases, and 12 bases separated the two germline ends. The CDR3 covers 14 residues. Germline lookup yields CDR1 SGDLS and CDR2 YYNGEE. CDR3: CASSVGQAGETQYF. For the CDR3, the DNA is TGTGCCAGCAGCGTGGGGCAGGCGGGAGAGACCCAGTACTTC.

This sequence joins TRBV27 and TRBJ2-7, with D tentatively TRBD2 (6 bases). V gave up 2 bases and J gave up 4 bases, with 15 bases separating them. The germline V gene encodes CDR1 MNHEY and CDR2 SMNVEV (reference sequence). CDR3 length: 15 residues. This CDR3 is CASSLVPGVEYEQYF. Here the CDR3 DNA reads TGTGCCAGCAGTTTAGTACCGGGGGTAGAATACGAGCAGTACTTC.

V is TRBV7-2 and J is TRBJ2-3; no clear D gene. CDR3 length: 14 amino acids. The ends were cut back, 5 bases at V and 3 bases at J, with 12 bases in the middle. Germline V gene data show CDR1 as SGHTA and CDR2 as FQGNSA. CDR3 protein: CASSPLMETDTQYF. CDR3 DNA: TGTGCCAGCAGCCCGCTCATGGAGACAGATACGCAGTATTTT.

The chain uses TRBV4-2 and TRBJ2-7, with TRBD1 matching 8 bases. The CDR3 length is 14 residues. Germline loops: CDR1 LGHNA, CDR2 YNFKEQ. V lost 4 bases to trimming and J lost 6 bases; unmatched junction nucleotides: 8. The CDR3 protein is CASSRPLTGGEQYF. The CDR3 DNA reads TGTGCCAGCAGCCGCCCTCTTACAGGGGGCGAGCAGTACTTC.

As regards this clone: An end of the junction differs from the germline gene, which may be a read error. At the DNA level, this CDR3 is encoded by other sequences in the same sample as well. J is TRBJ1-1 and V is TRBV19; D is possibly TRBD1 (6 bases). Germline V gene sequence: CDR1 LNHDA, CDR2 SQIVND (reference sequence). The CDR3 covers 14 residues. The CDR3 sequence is CASNEQGHTTEAFF. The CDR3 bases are TGTGCCAGTAACGAACAGGGCCACACGACTGAAGCTTTCTTC.

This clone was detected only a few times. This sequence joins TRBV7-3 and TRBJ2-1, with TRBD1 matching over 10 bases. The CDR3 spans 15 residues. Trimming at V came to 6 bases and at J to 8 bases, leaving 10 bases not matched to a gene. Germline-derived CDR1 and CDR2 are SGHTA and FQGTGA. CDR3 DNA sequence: TGTGCCAGCAGTCGGGGGACAGGGGAAGGGTATGAGCAGTTCTTC. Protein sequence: CASSRGTGEGYEQFF.

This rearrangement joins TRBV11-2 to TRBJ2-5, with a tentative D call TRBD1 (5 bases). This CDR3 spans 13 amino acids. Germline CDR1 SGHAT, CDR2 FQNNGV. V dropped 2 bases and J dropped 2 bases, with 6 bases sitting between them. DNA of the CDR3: TGTGCCAGCAGCTTAAGACAGCAAGAGACCCAGTACTTC. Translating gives CASSLRQQETQYF. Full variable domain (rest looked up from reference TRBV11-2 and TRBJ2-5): EAGVAQSPRYKIIEKRQSVAFWCNPISGHATLYWYQQILGQGPKLLIQFQNNGVVDDSQLPKDRFSAERLKGVDSTLKIQPAKLEDSAVYLCASSLRQQETQYFGPGTRLLVL.

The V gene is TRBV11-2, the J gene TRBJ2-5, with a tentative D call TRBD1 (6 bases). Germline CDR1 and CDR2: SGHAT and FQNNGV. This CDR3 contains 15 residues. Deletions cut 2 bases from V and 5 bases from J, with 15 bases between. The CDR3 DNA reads TGTGCCAGCAGCTTACAGGGGTGGTTAGGGGAGACCCAGTACTTC. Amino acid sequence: CASSLQGWLGETQYF.

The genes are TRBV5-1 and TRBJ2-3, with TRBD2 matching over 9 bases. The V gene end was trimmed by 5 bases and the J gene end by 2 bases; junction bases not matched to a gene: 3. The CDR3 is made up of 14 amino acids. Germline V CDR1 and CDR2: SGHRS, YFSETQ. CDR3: CASRTSGNTDTQYF. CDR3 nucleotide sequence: TGCGCCAGCAGGACTAGCGGAAACACAGATACGCAGTATTTT.

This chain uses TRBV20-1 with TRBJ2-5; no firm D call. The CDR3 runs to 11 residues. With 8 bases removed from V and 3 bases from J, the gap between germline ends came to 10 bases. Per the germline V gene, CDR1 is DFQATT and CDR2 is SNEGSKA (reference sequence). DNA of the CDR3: TGCAGTCTCTGGAACAAAGAGACCCAGTACTTC. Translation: CSLWNKETQYF.

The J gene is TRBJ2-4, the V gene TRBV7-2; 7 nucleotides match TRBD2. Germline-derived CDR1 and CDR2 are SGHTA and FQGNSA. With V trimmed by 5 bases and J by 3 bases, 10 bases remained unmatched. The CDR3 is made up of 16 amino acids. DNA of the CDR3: TGTGCCAGCAGCCCCCGGGCGGGGGTTGGCAAAAACATTCAGTACTTC. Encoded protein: CASSPRAGVGKNIQYF.

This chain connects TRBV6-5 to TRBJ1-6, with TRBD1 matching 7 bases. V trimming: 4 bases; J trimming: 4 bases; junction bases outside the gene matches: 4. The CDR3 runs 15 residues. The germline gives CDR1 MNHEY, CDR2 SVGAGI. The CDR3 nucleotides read TGTGCCAGCAGTTCCCGGGACAGTTATAATTCACCCCTCCACTTT. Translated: CASSSRDSYNSPLHF.

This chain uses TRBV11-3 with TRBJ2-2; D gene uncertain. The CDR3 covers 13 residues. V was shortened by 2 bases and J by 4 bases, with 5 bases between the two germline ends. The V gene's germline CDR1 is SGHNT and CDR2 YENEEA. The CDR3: CASSLQATGELFF. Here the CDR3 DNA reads TGTGCCAGCAGCTTACAAGCCACCGGGGAGCTGTTTTTT.

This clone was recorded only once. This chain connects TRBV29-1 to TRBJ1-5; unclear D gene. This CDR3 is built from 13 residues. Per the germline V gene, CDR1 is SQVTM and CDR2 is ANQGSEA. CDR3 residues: CRNSGGINQPQHF. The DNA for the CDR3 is TGCAGAAACAGTGGCGGAATCAATCAGCCCCAGCATTTT.

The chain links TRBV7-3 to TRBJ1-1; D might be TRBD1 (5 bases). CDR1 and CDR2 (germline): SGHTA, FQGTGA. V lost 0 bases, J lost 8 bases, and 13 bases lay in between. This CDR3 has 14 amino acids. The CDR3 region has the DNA TGTGCCAGCAGCTTAACTGGCGGGGGGGGAGAAGCTTTCTTT. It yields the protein CASSLTGGGGEAFF.

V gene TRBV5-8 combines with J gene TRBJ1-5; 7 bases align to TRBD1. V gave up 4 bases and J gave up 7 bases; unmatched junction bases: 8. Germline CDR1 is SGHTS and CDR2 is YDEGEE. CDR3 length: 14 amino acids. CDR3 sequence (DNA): TGTGCCAGCAGCATTAACAGGGGAAGACAGCCCCAGCATTTT. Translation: CASSINRGRQPQHF.

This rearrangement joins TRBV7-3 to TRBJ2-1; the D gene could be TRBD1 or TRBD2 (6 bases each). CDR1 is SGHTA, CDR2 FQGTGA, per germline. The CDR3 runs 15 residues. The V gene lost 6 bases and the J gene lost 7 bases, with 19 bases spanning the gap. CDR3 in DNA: TGTGCCAGCAGTTCCCGAGGGGGGTATTGGAATGAGCAGTTCTTC. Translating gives CASSSRGGYWNEQFF.

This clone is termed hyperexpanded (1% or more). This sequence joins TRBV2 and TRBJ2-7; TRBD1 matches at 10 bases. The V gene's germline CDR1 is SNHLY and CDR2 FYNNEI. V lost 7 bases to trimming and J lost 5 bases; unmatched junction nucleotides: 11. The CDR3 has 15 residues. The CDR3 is CASMRKAGQGNEQYF. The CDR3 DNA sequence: TGTGCCAGCATGAGGAAGGCGGGACAGGGGAACGAGCAGTACTTC.